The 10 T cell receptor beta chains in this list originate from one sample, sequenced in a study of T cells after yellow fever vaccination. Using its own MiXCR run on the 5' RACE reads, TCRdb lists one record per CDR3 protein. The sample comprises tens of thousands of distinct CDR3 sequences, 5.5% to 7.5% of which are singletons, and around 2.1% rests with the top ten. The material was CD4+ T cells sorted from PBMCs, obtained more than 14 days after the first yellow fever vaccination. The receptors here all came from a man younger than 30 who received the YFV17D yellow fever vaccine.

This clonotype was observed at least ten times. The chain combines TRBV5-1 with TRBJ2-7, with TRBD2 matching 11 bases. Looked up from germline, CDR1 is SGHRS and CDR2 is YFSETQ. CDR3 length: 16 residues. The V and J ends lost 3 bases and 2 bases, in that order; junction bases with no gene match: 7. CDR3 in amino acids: CASSYTLAGGTYEQYF. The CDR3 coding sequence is TGCGCCAGCAGCTACACCCTAGCGGGGGGAACCTACGAGCAGTACTTC. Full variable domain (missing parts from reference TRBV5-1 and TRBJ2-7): KAGVTQTPRYLIKTRGQQVTLSCSPISGHRSVSWYQQTPGQGLQFLFEYFSETQRNKGNFPGRFSGRQFSNSRSEMNVSTLELGDSALYLCASSYTLAGGTYEQYFGPGTRLTVT.

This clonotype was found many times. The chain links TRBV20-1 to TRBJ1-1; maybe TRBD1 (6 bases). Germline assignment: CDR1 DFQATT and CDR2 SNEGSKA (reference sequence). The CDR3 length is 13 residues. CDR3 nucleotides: TGCGGCTACGTTAAGGGGGATAGAACTGAAGCTTTCTTT. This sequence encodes CGYVKGDRTEAFF.

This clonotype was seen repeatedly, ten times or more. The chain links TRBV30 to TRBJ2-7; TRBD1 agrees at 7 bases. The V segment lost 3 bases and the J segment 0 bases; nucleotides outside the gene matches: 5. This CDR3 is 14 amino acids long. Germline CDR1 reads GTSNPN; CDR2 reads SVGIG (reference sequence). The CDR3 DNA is TGTGCCTGGAGCGGGACAGTCCTCTCCTACGAGCAGTACTTC. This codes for CAWSGTVLSYEQYF.

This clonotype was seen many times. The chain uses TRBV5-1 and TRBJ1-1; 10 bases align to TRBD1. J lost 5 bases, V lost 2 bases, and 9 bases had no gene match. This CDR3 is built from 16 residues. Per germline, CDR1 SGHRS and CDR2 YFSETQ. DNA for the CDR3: TGCGCCAGCAGCTTACGGCCGACAGGGGGCGTGACTGAAGCTTTCTTT. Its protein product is CASSLRPTGGVTEAFF.

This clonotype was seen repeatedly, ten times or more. This CDR3 reads CASKGSGSGQPYF. The CDR3, as DNA: TGTGCCAGCAAGGGATCTGGATCGGGACAGCCGTATTTT. The V and J genes are TRBV7-2 and TRBJ2-3; 7 nucleotides agree with TRBD1. The germline gives CDR1 SGHTA, CDR2 FQGNSA. After removal of 7 bases from V and 14 bases from J, the junction contained 15 bases not matched to a gene. The CDR3 loop spans 13 amino acids.

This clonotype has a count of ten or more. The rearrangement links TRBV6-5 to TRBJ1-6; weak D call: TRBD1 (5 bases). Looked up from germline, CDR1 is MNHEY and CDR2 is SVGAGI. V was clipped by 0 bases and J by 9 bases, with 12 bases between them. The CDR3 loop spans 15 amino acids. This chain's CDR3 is CASSYSASGGSPLHF. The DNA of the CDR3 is TGTGCCAGCAGTTACTCGGCCTCCGGGGGTTCACCCCTCCACTTT.

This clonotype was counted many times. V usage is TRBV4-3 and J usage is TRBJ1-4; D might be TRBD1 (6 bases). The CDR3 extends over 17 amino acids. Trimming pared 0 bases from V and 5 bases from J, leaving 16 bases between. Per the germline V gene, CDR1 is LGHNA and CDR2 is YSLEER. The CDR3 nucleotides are TGCGCCAGCAGCCAAGAACCATACGGGGGGCGGAATGAAAAACTGTTTTTT. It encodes CASSQEPYGGRNEKLFF.

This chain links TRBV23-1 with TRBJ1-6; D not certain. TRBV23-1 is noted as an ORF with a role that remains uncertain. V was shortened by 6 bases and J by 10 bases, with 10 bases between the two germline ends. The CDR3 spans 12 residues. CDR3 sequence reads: CASRLLGSPLHF. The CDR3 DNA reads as TGCGCCAGCAGGCTACTTGGATCACCCCTCCACTTT.

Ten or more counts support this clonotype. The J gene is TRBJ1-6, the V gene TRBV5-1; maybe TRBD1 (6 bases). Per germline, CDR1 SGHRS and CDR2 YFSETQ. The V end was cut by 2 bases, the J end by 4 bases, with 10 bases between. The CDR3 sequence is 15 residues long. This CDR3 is CASSLGTTYNSPLHF. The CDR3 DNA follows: TGCGCCAGCAGCTTAGGGACAACTTATAATTCACCCCTCCACTTT.

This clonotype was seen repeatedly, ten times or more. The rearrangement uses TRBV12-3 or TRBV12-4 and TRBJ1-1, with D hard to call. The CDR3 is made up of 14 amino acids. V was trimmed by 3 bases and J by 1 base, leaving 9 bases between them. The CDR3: CASSFGYGNTEAFF. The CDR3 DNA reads TGTGCCAGCAGTTTCGGGTACGGGAACACTGAAGCTTTCTTT.